This TCR beta chain was recovered during a study of blood T cell repertoires in COVID-19. Per the germline V gene, CDR1 is MNHEY and CDR2 is SVGAGI. V trimming: 5 bases; J trimming: 6 bases; junction bases outside the gene matches: 7. This CDR3 is built from 14 residues. The protocol was immunoSEQ multiplex PCR, while the TCRdb copy is restricted to in-frame clones and leaves out a portion. The data hold roughly 130,000 clones, with over 75% observed a single time. This sequence originates from a man between 60 and 75 years old with active or convalescent COVID-19. Material: peripheral blood. V gene TRBV6-5 combines with J gene TRBJ1-5, with TRBD1 identical over 7 bases. The CDR3 reads CASSPRQGGQPQHF. CDR3 sequence (DNA): TGTGCCAGCAGTCCGCGACAGGGAGGTCAGCCCCAGCATTTT.